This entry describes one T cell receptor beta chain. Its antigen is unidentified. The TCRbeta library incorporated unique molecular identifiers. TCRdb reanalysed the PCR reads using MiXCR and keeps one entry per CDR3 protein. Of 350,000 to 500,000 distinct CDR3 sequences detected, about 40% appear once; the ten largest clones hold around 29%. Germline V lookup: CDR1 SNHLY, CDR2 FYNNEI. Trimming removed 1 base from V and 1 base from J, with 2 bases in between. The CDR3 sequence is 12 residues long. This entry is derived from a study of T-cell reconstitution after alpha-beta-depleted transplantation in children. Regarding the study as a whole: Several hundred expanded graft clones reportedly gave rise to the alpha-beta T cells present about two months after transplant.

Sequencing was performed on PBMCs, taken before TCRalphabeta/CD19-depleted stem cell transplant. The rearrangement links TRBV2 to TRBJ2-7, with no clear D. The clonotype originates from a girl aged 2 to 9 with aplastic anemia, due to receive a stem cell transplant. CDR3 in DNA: TGTGCCAGCAGTGAAGAGTCCTACGAGCAGTACTTC. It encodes CASSEESYEQYF.